The clone carrying this TCR beta chain was detected once. Antigen unknown. Data came from immunoSEQ multiplex PCR; TCRdb stores just in-frame clones and leaves some out. The sample records fewer than 110,000 clones, about 87% being singletons. The data belong to a study of T cell responses to AZD1222 COVID-19 vaccine. Study results and limitations: Only after the peak T cell response were repertoires sampled.

Trimming removed 6 bases from V and 3 bases from J, with 8 bases in between. CDR3 size: 12 residues. Germline V gene data show CDR1 as SNHLY and CDR2 as FYNNEI. Sequenced material: peripheral blood, taken on day 0 of AZD1222 vaccination. The V call is TRBV2, the J call TRBJ1-2; no clear D gene. This sequence originates from an adult in good health. The CDR3 bases are TGTGCCAGCAGCGCATTTTACTATGGCTACACCTTC. It yields the protein CASSAFYYGYTF.